The clone carrying this T cell receptor (beta chain) was picked up many times. The antigen remains unidentified. V was pared by 5 bases and J by 3 bases, with 14 bases between. Germline loops: CDR1 SGHTA, CDR2 FQGNSA. The CDR3 sequence is 15 residues long. The data stem from a study of T cells in Graves' hyperthyroidism and ophthalmopathy. Whole-study results and caveats: A model of 13 V-J pairs discriminated ophthalmopathy from stable hyperthyroidism.

The source material, RNA transcripts, was used to amplify TCR beta CDR3 regions. HTBI primers were used for first-round RT-PCR of the TCR CDR3. TCRdb called the multiplex PCR reads again in MiXCR, with one record for every CDR3 protein. Of more than 500,000 distinct CDR3 sequences listed, about 45% were seen once; the top ten hold roughly 45%. Together with thyroid ultrasound, orbital computed tomography, serum thyroxine and TRAb, clinical symptoms were used for diagnoses. This receptor was identified in an adult woman with Graves' disease, either hyperthyroidism or ophthalmopathy (not recorded which). This sequence joins TRBV7-2 and TRBJ1-5, with D perhaps matching TRBD1 (5 bases). The material sequenced was peripheral blood or thyroid tissue (not recorded which). The CDR3 DNA follows: TGTGCCAGCAGCCCGTGGTCGGGGGACAATCAGCCCCAGCATTTT. Protein: CASSPWSGDNQPQHF. Full variable domain (remainder filled in from reference TRBV7-2 and TRBJ1-5): GAGVSQSPSNKVTEKGKDVELRCDPISGHTALYWYRQSLGQGLEFLIYFQGNSAPDKSGLPSDRFSAERTGGSVSTLTIQRTQQEDSAVYLCASSPWSGDNQPQHFGDGTRLSIL.